The source of this TCR beta chain is a study of cytomegalovirus exposure and HLA in healthy donors. As for the study in general: Earlier, 110 million or so unique TCR beta sequences were recovered from about 170 million T cells by an analysis.

Both 60 Vbeta primers and 13 Jbeta primers went into the PCR. Method: immunoSEQ multiplex PCR; TCRdb's copy keeps in-frame clones and lacks some. The sample contains about 200,000 clones, 82% of which appear only once. CDR3 length: 18 residues. CDR1 and CDR2 from the germline V gene are LGHNA and YSLEER. The chain employs TRBV4-3 and TRBJ2-5, with 7 bases aligning to TRBD1. The J call is in doubt because the DNA end fits TRBJ2-7 better. This sequence was found in a boy aged 2 to 9 in good health and CMV-seronegative. Sequences were obtained from PBMCs. The CDR3 nucleotides are TGCGCCAGCAGCCAAGGTTCAACCGGGACAGCCCTCTCCTACGAGCAGTACTTC. Protein sequence: CASSQGSTGTALSYEQYF.